Here is one TCR beta chain with its context. Its specificity is not known. This sample is part of a study of cytomegalovirus exposure and HLA in healthy donors. Study outcomes and limitations: The majority of TCR sequences were rare, yet some public TCRs appeared in many donors.

Repertoires were generated with immunoSEQ multiplex PCR, while TCRdb's copy carries only in-frame clones and drops some. The table shows 120,000 or so clones, with roughly 95% occurring only once. Trimming left V 1 base short and J 4 bases short, with 8 bases between. CDR1 and CDR2 from the germline V gene are SGHNT and YENEEA. The CDR3 is made up of 13 amino acids. The donors were members of the 120-subject validation cohort (separate from the approximately 670-subject first cohort). The sequencing sample was made of PBMCs. The chain couples TRBV11-3 to TRBJ2-7; D gene unclear. The source of this sequence is a young man in good health and CMV-seronegative. The CDR3 sequence: CASSLVATYEQYF. DNA of the CDR3: TGTGCCAGCAGCTTAGTGGCAACATACGAGCAGTACTTC.